The rows below give T cell receptor beta chains drawn from one sample of a study of human T cells and chemical hapten exposure. MiXCR, run by TCRdb on the RACE reads, gives a single entry per CDR3 protein. The sample yields around 360,000 distinct CDR3 sequences, around 6% seen once. The specimen was whole blood, collected in connection with sensitization to the hapten diphenylcyclopropenone (DPC). Source of these receptors: a woman between 18 and 29 years old with alopecia areata. Some clones in this sample may be carry-over from other donors' samples. The CDR3 runs from the conserved cysteine through the conserved F or W. The D gene is left open where the match is weak. For some rows the clone size is stated as once, few or many, or as a class when expanded; others skip it.

J gene: TRBJ1-1; D gene: -; clone size: many; CDR3 length: 12; V gene: TRBV3-1; CDR3 DNA: TGTGCCAGCAGCCAAGAGCACACTGAAGCTTTCTTT; CDR3 protein: CASSQEHTEAFF
J gene: TRBJ2-3; D gene: TRBD2; clone size: few; CDR3 length: 12; V gene: TRBV29-1; CDR3 DNA: TGCAGCACGAGGGTAGCGGGGGATACGCAGTATTTT; CDR3 protein: CSTRVAGDTQYF
J gene: TRBJ1-5; D gene: -; clone size: many; CDR3 length: 12; V gene: TRBV12-5; CDR3 DNA: TGTGCTAGTGCCGGGACCGATCAGCCCCAGCATTTT; CDR3 protein: CASAGTDQPQHF
J gene: TRBJ2-1; D gene: TRBD2; clone size: -; CDR3 length: 15; V gene: TRBV9; CDR3 DNA: TGTGCCAGCAGCCCTTTGCGGGGGGGCGGAAATGAGCAGTTCTTC; CDR3 protein: CASSPLRGGGNEQFF
J gene: TRBJ1-2; D gene: -; clone size: many; CDR3 length: 12; V gene: TRBV6-6; CDR3 DNA: TGTGCCAGCTCTCTGGGGCCAGATGGCTACACCTTC; CDR3 protein: CASSLGPDGYTF
J gene: TRBJ1-1; D gene: -; clone size: many; CDR3 length: 14; V gene: TRBV12-3/TRBV12-4; CDR3 DNA: TGTGCCAGCAGTTCCTCACCTCGCGGGTCTGAAGCTTTCTTT; CDR3 protein: CASSSSPRGSEAFF
J gene: TRBJ1-2; D gene: -; clone size: few; CDR3 length: 15; V gene: TRBV6-5; CDR3 DNA: TGTGCCAGCAGTTACTCCCGGGACGGGGGGTTTGGCTACACCTTC; CDR3 protein: CASSYSRDGGFGYTF
J gene: TRBJ2-5; D gene: -; clone size: few; CDR3 length: 13; V gene: TRBV12-3/TRBV12-4; CDR3 DNA: TGTGCCAGCATTTTGTGGGGCCAAGAGACCCAGTACTTC; CDR3 protein: CASILWGQETQYF
J gene: TRBJ2-6; D gene: -; clone size: few; CDR3 length: 13; V gene: TRBV28; CDR3 DNA: TGTGCCAGCTGGGTGAGCGGGGCCAACGTCCTGACTTTC; CDR3 protein: CASWVSGANVLTF
J gene: TRBJ2-3; D gene: -; clone size: few; CDR3 length: 14; V gene: TRBV7-9; CDR3 DNA: TGTGCCAGCAGCACTCCGACTAGCACAGATACGCAGTATTTT; CDR3 protein: CASSTPTSTDTQYF
J gene: TRBJ2-1; D gene: TRBD2; clone size: -; CDR3 length: 15; V gene: TRBV2; CDR3 DNA: TGTGCCAGCACGGTTGAGCGGGGGGCTTCTAATGAGCAGTTCTTC; CDR3 protein: CASTVERGASNEQFF
J gene: TRBJ1-1; D gene: TRBD1; clone size: many; CDR3 length: 14; V gene: TRBV5-1; CDR3 DNA: TGCGCCAGCAGCCCCGCGCAGGGGGGAGGTGAAGCTTTCTTT; CDR3 protein: CASSPAQGGGEAFF
J gene: TRBJ2-5; D gene: -; clone size: -; CDR3 length: 14; V gene: TRBV9; CDR3 DNA: TGTGCCAGCAGCCTTCCGGACCCCGTAGAGACCCAGTACTTC; CDR3 protein: CASSLPDPVETQYF
J gene: TRBJ1-6; D gene: TRBD1; clone size: many; CDR3 length: 13; V gene: TRBV7-9; CDR3 DNA: TGTGCCATCGATCCGGGACAGTTTTCACCCCTCCACTTT; CDR3 protein: CAIDPGQFSPLHF
J gene: TRBJ2-3; D gene: -; clone size: many; CDR3 length: 12; V gene: TRBV3-1; CDR3 DNA: TGTGCCAGCAGCCAGATCGCAGATACGCAGTATTTT; CDR3 protein: CASSQIADTQYF
J gene: TRBJ2-3; D gene: -; clone size: many; CDR3 length: 14; V gene: TRBV20-1; CDR3 DNA: TGCAGTGCTAGGAGTCCGGGCTCTACGGATACGCAGTATTTT; CDR3 protein: CSARSPGSTDTQYF
J gene: TRBJ1-1; D gene: -; clone size: many; CDR3 length: 16; V gene: TRBV5-5; CDR3 DNA: TGTGCCAGCAGCTTCTGGAACACCCGCGGGGGGACTGAAGCTTTCTTT; CDR3 protein: CASSFWNTRGGTEAFF
J gene: TRBJ1-2; D gene: -; clone size: few; CDR3 length: 12; V gene: TRBV19; CDR3 DNA: TGTGCCAGTAGTAGCCTGACGGTTGGCTACACCTTC; CDR3 protein: CASSSLTVGYTF
J gene: TRBJ2-7; D gene: -; clone size: once; CDR3 length: 11; V gene: TRBV28; CDR3 DNA: TGTGCCAGCAGTACCGGCGACGAGCAGTACTTC; CDR3 protein: CASSTGDEQYF
J gene: TRBJ2-3; D gene: TRBD2; clone size: few; CDR3 length: 16; V gene: TRBV7-2; CDR3 DNA: TGTGCCAGCAGCTTAGCACTAGCGGGGTACACAGATACGCAGTATTTT; CDR3 protein: CASSLALAGYTDTQYF
J gene: TRBJ2-5; D gene: -; clone size: -; CDR3 length: 16; V gene: TRBV7-8; CDR3 DNA: TGTGCCAGCAGCTTAGCTCGGCTAGCCCGACAAGAGACCCAGTACTTC; CDR3 protein: CASSLARLARQETQYF
J gene: TRBJ1-3; D gene: -; clone size: -; CDR3 length: 16; V gene: TRBV6-2/TRBV6-3; CDR3 DNA: TGTGCCAGCAGCCGACGACAGGACCACTCTGGAAACACCATATATTTT; CDR3 protein: CASSRRQDHSGNTIYF
J gene: TRBJ1-3; D gene: -; clone size: few; CDR3 length: 15; V gene: TRBV5-1; CDR3 DNA: TGCGCCAGCAGCTTGGGGGCCGGCGGTGGAAACACCATATATTTT; CDR3 protein: CASSLGAGGGNTIYF
J gene: TRBJ2-7; D gene: -; clone size: few; CDR3 length: 14; V gene: TRBV4-2; CDR3 DNA: TGTGCCAGCAGCCAAGAGGTTTGGGCCGACGAGCAGTACTTC; CDR3 protein: CASSQEVWADEQYF
J gene: TRBJ1-1; D gene: -; clone size: many; CDR3 length: 10; V gene: TRBV6-5; CDR3 DNA: TGTGCCAGCATTGGGGGGAAAGCTTTCTTT; CDR3 protein: CASIGGKAFF
J gene: TRBJ2-7; D gene: TRBD1; clone size: few; CDR3 length: 17; V gene: TRBV12-3/TRBV12-4; CDR3 DNA: TGTGCCAGCAGTGGCCCCTGGTTGGGGACAGGGTCCGACGAGCAGTACTTC; CDR3 protein: CASSGPWLGTGSDEQYF
J gene: TRBJ1-5; D gene: -; clone size: many; CDR3 length: 15; V gene: TRBV6-6; CDR3 DNA: TGTGCCAGCAACCCTTTAGGGAGCGGCAATCAGCCCCAGCATTTT; CDR3 protein: CASNPLGSGNQPQHF
J gene: TRBJ1-1; D gene: -; clone size: many; CDR3 length: 14; V gene: TRBV7-3; CDR3 DNA: TGTGCCAGCAGCTTAAGGCAGAAGAACACTGAAGCTTTCTTT; CDR3 protein: CASSLRQKNTEAFF
J gene: TRBJ1-5; D gene: -; clone size: many; CDR3 length: 15; V gene: TRBV4-2; CDR3 DNA: TGTGCCAGCAGCCAAGGTCGGGGTAGCAATCAGCCCCAGCATTTT; CDR3 protein: CASSQGRGSNQPQHF
J gene: TRBJ2-5; D gene: -; clone size: few; CDR3 length: 13; V gene: TRBV28; CDR3 DNA: TGTGCCAGCGGCCTTGGACTTCGGGAGACCCAGTACTTC; CDR3 protein: CASGLGLRETQYF
J gene: TRBJ1-5; D gene: -; clone size: many; CDR3 length: 13; V gene: TRBV6-2/TRBV6-3; CDR3 DNA: TGTGCCAGCAGTTGGGCAGGGTCTAGGCCCCAGCATTTT; CDR3 protein: CASSWAGSRPQHF
J gene: TRBJ2-1; D gene: TRBD2; clone size: many; CDR3 length: 18; V gene: TRBV28; CDR3 DNA: TGTGCCAGCTTACCGGGACTAGCGGGGGGGGGCACCTACAATGAGCAGTTCTTC; CDR3 protein: CASLPGLAGGGTYNEQFF
J gene: TRBJ2-7; D gene: TRBD1; clone size: -; CDR3 length: 14; V gene: TRBV7-6; CDR3 DNA: TGTGCCAGCAGCTTAGGACAGGGGGTAAGGGAGCAGTACTTC; CDR3 protein: CASSLGQGVREQYF
J gene: TRBJ1-5; D gene: -; clone size: many; CDR3 length: 15; V gene: TRBV9; CDR3 DNA: TGTGCCAGCAGCCCCCAAGTAGGGGACAATCAGCCCCAGCATTTT; CDR3 protein: CASSPQVGDNQPQHF
J gene: TRBJ2-7; D gene: TRBD1; clone size: few; CDR3 length: 14; V gene: TRBV7-9; CDR3 DNA: TGTGCCAGCAGCCCCAGGACAGGGTCCCACGAGCAGTACTTC; CDR3 protein: CASSPRTGSHEQYF